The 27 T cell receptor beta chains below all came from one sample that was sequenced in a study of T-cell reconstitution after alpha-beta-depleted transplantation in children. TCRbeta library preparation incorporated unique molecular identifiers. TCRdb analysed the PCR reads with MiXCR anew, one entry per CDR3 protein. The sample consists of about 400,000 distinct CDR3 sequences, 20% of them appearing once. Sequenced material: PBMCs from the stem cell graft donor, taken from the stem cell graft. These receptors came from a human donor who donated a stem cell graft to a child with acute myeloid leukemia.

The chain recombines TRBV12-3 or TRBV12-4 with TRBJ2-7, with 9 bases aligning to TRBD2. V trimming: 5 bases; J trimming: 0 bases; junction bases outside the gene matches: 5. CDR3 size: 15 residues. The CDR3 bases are TGTGCCAGCAGTCCAGCGGGAGGCCACTCCTACGAGCAGTACTTC. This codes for CASSPAGGHSYEQYF.

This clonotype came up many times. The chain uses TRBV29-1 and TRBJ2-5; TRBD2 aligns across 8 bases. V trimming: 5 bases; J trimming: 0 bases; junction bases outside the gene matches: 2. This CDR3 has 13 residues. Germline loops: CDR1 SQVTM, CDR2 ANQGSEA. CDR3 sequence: CSVHGGDQETQYF. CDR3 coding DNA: TGCAGCGTTCACGGGGGGGACCAAGAGACCCAGTACTTC.

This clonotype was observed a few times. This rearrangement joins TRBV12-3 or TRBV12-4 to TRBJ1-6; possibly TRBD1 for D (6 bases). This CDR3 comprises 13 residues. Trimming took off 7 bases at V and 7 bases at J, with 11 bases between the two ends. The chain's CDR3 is CASTRGGNSPLHF. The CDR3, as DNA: TGTGCCAGCACTAGAGGGGGGAATTCACCCCTCCACTTT.

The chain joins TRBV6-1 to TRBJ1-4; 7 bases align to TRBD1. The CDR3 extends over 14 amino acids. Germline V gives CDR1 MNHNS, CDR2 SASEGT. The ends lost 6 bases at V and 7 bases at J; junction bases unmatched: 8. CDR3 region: CASRNRGGGEKLFF. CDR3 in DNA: TGTGCCAGCAGGAACAGGGGTGGGGGTGAAAAACTGTTTTTT.

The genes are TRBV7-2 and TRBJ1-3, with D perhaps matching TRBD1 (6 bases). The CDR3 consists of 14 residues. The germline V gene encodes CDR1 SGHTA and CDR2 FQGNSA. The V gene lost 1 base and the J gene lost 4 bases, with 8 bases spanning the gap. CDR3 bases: TGTGCCAGCAGCTTAGGGGGGCCAGGAAACACCATATATTTT. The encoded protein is CASSLGGPGNTIYF.

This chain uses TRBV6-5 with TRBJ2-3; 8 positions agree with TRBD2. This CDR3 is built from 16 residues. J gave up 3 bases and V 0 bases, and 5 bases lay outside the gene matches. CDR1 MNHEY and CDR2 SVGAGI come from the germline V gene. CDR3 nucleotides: TGTGCCAGCAGTTACTCCGGCGGGAGGATAACAGATACGCAGTATTTT. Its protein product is CASSYSGGRITDTQYF.

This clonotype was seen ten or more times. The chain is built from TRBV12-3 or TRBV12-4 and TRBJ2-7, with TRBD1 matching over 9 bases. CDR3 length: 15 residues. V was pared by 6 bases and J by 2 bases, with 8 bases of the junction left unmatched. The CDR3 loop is CASSRPGQGTYEQYF. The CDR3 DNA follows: TGTGCCAGCAGCCGACCGGGACAGGGCACCTACGAGCAGTACTTC.

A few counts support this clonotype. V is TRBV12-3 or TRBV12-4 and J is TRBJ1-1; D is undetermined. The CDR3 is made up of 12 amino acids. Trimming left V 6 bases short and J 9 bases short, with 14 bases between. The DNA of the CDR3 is TGTGCCAGCAGGGTACATGCCACAAAAGCTTTCTTT. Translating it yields CASRVHATKAFF.

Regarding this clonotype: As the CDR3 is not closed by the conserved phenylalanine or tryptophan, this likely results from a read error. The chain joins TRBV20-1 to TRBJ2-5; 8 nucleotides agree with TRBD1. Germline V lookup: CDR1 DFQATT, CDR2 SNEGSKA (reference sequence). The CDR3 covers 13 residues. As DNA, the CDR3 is TGCAGGGAATGGGACAGGTCCCAAGAGACCCAGTACTGC. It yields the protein CREWDRSQETQYC.

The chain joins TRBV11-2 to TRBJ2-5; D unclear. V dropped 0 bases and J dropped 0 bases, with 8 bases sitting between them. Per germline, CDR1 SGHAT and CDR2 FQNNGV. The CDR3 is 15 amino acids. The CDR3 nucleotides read TGTGCCAGCAGCTTAGATCCTATGTACCAAGAGACCCAGTACTTC. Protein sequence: CASSLDPMYQETQYF.

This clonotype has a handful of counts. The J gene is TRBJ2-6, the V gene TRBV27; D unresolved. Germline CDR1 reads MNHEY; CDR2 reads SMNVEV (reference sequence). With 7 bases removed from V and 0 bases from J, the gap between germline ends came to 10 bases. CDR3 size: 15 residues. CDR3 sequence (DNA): TGTGCCAGCACAAAAGTGTCCTCTGGGGCCAACGTCCTGACTTTC. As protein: CASTKVSSGANVLTF.

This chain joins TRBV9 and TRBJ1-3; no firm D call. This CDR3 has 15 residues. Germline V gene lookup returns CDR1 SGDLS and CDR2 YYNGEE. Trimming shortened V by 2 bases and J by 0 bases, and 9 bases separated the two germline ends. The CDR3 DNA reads TGTGCCAGCAGCGTGTACGGAGACTCTGGAAACACCATATATTTT. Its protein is CASSVYGDSGNTIYF.

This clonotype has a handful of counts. CDR3 bases: TGCGCCAGCAGCTTGGGCGGGAGCCTCCGGGATGAGCAGTTCTTC. Translation: CASSLGGSLRDEQFF. The chain uses TRBV5-1 and TRBJ2-1; TRBD2 aligns across 7 bases. The ends lost 0 bases at V and 8 bases at J; junction bases unmatched: 8. The CDR3 totals 15 residues. Germline V lookup: CDR1 SGHRS, CDR2 YFSETQ.

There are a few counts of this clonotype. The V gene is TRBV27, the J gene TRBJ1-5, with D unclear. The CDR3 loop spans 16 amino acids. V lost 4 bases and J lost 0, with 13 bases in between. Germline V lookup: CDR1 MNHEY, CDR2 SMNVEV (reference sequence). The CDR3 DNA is TGTGCCAGCAGTTCTAGCAGAGCTTATAGCAATCAGCCCCAGCATTTT. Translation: CASSSSRAYSNQPQHF.

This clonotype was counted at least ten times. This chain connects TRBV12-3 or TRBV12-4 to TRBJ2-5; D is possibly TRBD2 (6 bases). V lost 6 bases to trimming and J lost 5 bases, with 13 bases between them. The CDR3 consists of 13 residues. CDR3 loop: CASRATSRETQYF. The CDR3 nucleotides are TGTGCCAGCAGGGCGACTAGTCGGGAGACCCAGTACTTC.

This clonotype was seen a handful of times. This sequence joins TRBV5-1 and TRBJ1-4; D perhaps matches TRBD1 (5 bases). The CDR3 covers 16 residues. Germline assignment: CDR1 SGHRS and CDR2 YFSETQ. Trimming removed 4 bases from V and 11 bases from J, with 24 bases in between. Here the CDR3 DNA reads TGCGCCAGCAGCGGAACGTCGACGCAGGGCGGAGGGAAACTGTTTTTT. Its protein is CASSGTSTQGGGKLFF.

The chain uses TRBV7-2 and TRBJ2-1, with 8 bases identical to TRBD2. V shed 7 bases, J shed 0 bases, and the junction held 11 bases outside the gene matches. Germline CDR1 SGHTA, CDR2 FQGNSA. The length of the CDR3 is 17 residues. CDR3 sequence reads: CASTLRRSGSSYNEQFF. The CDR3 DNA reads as TGTGCCAGCACCCTCCGGAGAAGCGGGAGCTCCTACAATGAGCAGTTCTTC. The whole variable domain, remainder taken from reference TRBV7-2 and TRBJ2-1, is GAGVSQSPSNKVTEKGKDVELRCDPISGHTALYWYRQSLGQGLEFLIYFQGNSAPDKSGLPSDRFSAERTGGSVSTLTIQRTQQEDSAVYLCASTLRRSGSSYNEQFFGPGTRLTVL.

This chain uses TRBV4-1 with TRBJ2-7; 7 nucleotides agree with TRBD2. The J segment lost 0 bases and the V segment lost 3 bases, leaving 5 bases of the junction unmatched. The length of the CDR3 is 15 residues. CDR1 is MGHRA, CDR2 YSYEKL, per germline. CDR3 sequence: CASSHGGGTSYEQYF. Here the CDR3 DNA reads TGCGCCAGCAGCCATGGGGGGGGAACCTCCTACGAGCAGTACTTC.

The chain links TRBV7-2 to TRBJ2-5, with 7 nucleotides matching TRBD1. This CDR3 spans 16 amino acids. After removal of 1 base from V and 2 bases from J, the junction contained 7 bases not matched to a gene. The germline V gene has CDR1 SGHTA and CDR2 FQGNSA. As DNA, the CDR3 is TGTGCCAGCAGCTTAGGACAGGGCGGTAGGCAAGAGACCCAGTACTTC. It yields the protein CASSLGQGGRQETQYF. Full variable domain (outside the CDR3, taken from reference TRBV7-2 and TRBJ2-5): GAGVSQSPSNKVTEKGKDVELRCDPISGHTALYWYRQSLGQGLEFLIYFQGNSAPDKSGLPSDRFSAERTGGSVSTLTIQRTQQEDSAVYLCASSLGQGGRQETQYFGPGTRLLVL.

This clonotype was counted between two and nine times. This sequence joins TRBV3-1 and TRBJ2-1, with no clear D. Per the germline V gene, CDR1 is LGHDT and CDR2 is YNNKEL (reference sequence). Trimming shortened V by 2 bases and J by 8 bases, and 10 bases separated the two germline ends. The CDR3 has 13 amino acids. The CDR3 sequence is CASSQIPRDEQFF. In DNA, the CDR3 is TGTGCCAGCAGCCAAATCCCTAGGGATGAGCAGTTCTTC.

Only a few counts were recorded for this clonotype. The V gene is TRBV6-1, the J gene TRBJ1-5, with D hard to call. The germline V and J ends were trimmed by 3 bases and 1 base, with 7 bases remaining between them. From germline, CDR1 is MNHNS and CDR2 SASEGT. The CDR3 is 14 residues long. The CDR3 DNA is TGTGCCAGCAGTGAGTTTAACAGCAATCAGCCCCAGCATTTT. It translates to CASSEFNSNQPQHF.

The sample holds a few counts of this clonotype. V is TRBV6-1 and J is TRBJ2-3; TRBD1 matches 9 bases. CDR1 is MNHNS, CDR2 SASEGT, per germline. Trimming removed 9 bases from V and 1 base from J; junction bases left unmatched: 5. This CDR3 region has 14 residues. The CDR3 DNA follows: TGTGCCAGTTACCGGGACAGGGGCACAGATACGCAGTATTTT. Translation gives CASYRDRGTDTQYF.

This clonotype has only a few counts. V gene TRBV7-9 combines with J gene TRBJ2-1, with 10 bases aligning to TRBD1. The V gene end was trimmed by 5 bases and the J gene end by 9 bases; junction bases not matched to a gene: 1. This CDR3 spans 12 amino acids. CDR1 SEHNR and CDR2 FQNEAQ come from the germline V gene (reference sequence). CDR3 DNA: TGTGCCAGCAGCCGGACAGGGGGTGAGCAGTTCTTC. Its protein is CASSRTGGEQFF.

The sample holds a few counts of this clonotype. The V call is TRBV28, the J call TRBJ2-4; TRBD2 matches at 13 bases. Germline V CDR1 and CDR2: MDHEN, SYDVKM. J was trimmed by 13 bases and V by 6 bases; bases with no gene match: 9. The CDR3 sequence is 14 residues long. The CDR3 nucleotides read TGTGCCAGCAGCCCACCGGGACTAGCGGGACCGCAGTACTTC. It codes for CASSPPGLAGPQYF. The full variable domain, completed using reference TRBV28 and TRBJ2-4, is DVKVTQSSRYLVKRTGEKVFLECVQDMDHENMFWYRQDPGLGLRLIYFSYDVKMKEKGDIPEGYSVSREKKERFSLILESASTNQTSMYLCASSPPGLAGPQYFGAGTRLSVL.

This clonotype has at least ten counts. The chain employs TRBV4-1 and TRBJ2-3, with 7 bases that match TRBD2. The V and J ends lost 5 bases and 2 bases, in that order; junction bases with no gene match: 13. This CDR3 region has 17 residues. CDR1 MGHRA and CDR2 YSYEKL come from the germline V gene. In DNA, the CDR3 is TGCGCCAGCAGCGCCATCGGCAGGGACTACCTCACAGATACGCAGTATTTT. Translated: CASSAIGRDYLTDTQYF.

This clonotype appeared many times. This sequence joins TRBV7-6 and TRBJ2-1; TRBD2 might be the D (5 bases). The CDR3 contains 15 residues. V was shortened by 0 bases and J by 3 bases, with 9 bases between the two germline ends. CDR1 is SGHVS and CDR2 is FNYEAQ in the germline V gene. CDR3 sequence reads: CASSLARGGYNEQFF. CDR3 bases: TGTGCCAGCAGCTTAGCGCGTGGAGGCTACAATGAGCAGTTCTTC.

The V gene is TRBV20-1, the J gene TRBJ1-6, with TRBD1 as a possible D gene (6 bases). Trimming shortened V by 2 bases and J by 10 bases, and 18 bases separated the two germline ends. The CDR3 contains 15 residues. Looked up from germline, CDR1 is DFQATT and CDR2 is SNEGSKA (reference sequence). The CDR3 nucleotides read TGCAGTGCTAGATTAAAAAGGGGGTTTGGATCACCCCTCCACTTT. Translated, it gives CSARLKRGFGSPLHF.